This T cell receptor beta chain was identified in a study of shared clonotypes between healthy human individuals. About the research overall: The donor pool was made up of a couple of women and three men aged 18 to 49. The study's findings and limits: Shared across a handful of donors were about 4.6% of the naive CD4 clonotypes.

Turning to this clone: Its target is unknown.

The CDR3 sequence is 12 residues long. The germline V gene encodes CDR1 KGHSH and CDR2 LQKENI. V was trimmed by 2 bases and J by 7 bases, leaving 6 bases between them. CD8 cells classed as naive were CD45RO-negative and positively selected for CCR7, excluding terminally differentiated effector memory CD45RA+ cells. Those who donated, Caucasian adults without exception, all lived in Nashville, Tennessee. Execution of the assay was at deep level. Repertoires were generated with immunoSEQ multiplex PCR, while TCRdb's copy carries only in-frame clones and drops some. Of over 2,000,000 clones in the sample, around 93% were seen once.

The origin of this receptor is a young man in good health. Some clones in this sample may be carry-over from other donors' samples. Sequencing used naive CD8+ T cells from PBMCs. The V gene is TRBV18, the J gene TRBJ2-1, with D uncertain. The CDR3 coding sequence is TGTGCCAGCTCACCAATGCGTAATGAGCAGTTCTTC. Protein product: CASSPMRNEQFF.